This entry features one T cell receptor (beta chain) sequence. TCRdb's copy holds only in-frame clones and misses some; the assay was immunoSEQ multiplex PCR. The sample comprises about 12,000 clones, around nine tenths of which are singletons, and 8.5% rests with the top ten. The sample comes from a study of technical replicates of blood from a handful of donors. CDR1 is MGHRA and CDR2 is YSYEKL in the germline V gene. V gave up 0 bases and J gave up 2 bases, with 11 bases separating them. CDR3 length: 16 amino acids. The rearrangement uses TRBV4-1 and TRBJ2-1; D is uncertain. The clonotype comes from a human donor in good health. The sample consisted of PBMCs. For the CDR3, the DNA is TGCGCCAGCAGCCAAGATGTCTGGAGAGCCTACAATGAGCAGTTCTTC. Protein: CASSQDVWRAYNEQFF.